A selection of T cell receptor beta chains follows, all from one sample in a study of cytomegalovirus exposure and HLA in healthy donors. Clones were sequenced by immunoSEQ multiplex PCR, and TCRdb holds only the in-frame ones, with some missing. The data show around 130,000 clones, roughly 78% seen once. The sample consisted of PBMCs. These receptors originate from a man between 25 and 39 years old in good health and CMV-seronegative. The CDR3 runs from the conserved cysteine through the conserved F or W. Each record gives: clone size, CDR3 length, J gene, D gene, V gene, CDR3 protein, CDR3 DNA. D genes are given only for firm matches. Only some rows state a clone size, as once, few, many or a class for expanded clones.

NA 15 TRBJ2-7 NA TRBV5-1 CASSPGGVTSYEQYF TGCGCCAGCAGCCCCGGGGGAGTGACCTCCTACGAGCAGTACTTC
NA 16 TRBJ2-3 NA TRBV7-9 CASSLSFGSMEDTQYF TGTGCCAGCAGCTTATCTTTCGGGAGCATGGAAGATACGCAGTATTTT
NA 16 TRBJ2-5 NA TRBV6-6 CASSRNGGAYQETQYF TGTGCCAGCAGTCGAAACGGCGGGGCGTACCAAGAGACCCAGTACTTC
NA 15 TRBJ2-7 TRBD1 TRBV7-8 CASSQGPGGSYEQYF TGTGCCAGCAGTCAAGGGCCAGGGGGCTCCTACGAGCAGTACTTC
NA 16 TRBJ2-7 TRBD1 TRBV5-4 CASSLMGGQGAYEQYF TGTGCCAGCAGCTTGATGGGTGGACAGGGGGCCTACGAGCAGTACTTC
NA 13 TRBJ1-2 TRBD1 TRBV5-4 CASSSKTGWGYTF TGTGCCAGCAGCTCGAAGACAGGGTGGGGCTACACCTTC
NA 16 TRBJ1-2 NA TRBV4-3 CASSQVSGFHPFGYTF TGCGCCAGCAGCCAAGTCTCAGGGTTCCATCCCTTCGGCTACACCTTC
NA 17 TRBJ2-6 TRBD1 TRBV2 CASSEVRQGYGANVLTF TGTGCCAGCAGTGAGGTGAGACAGGGGTACGGGGCCAACGTCCTGACTTTC
once 16 TRBJ1-3 NA TRBV5-4 CASSSLTANSGNTIYF TGTGCCAGCAGCTCATTGACAGCTAACTCTGGAAACACCATATATTTT
NA 12 TRBJ2-3 NA TRBV28 CASSLLFDTQYF TGTGCCAGCAGTTTATTATTTGATACGCAGTATTTT
few 13 TRBJ2-7 NA TRBV5-6 CASSLGPGEEQYF TGTGCCAGCAGCTTGGGGCCGGGGGAAGAGCAGTACTTC
NA 16 TRBJ2-2 TRBD1 TRBV6-6 CASSYSGQGAAGELFF TGTGCCAGCAGTTACTCGGGTCAGGGGGCCGCCGGGGAGCTGTTTTTT
once 12 TRBJ1-2 NA TRBV28 CASSSFNYGYTF TGTGCCAGCTCCTCTTTTAACTATGGCTACACCTTC
few 16 TRBJ2-3 NA TRBV9 CASSVGGPDSTDTQYF TGTGCCAGCAGCGTAGGGGGGCCGGATAGCACAGATACGCAGTATTTT
once 14 TRBJ1-2 TRBD1 TRBV28 CASSLLQGAGGYTF TGTGCCAGCAGTTTATTGCAGGGGGCAGGAGGCTACACCTTC
NA 14 TRBJ2-3 TRBD2 TRBV7-8 CASSLGGTIDTQYF TGTGCCAGCAGCTTAGGTGGGACTATTGATACGCAGTATTTT
NA 16 TRBJ2-7 TRBD1 TRBV27 CASSLSGQPRTYEQYF TGTGCCAGCAGTTTATCGGGACAGCCCCGGACCTACGAGCAGTACTTC
NA 16 TRBJ1-1 NA TRBV6-5 CASSYSSGHTVTEAFF TGTGCCAGCAGTTACTCGAGTGGACACACGGTCACTGAAGCTTTCTTT
NA 15 TRBJ1-1 NA TRBV5-5 CASSARDALATEAFF TGTGCCAGCAGCGCGCGGGACGCCCTAGCCACTGAAGCTTTCTTT
NA 14 TRBJ2-3 NA TRBV9 CASSVQGGTDTQYF TGTGCCAGCAGCGTCCAGGGGGGTACAGATACGCAGTATTTT
NA 16 TRBJ1-2 TRBD1 TRBV7-9 CASSLSGTGGDYGYTF TGTGCCAGCAGCTTATCCGGGACAGGGGGCGACTATGGCTACACCTTC
NA 13 TRBJ1-2 NA TRBV5-6 CASSLVFLDGYTF TGTGCCAGCAGCCTCGTATTCCTCGATGGCTACACCTTC
NA 13 TRBJ1-1 NA TRBV29-1 CSVGGGMNTEAFF TGCAGCGTTGGGGGGGGCATGAACACTGAAGCTTTCTTT
NA 12 TRBJ1-2 TRBD1 TRBV7-9 CASSLALDRVTF TGTGCCAGCAGCTTAGCCCTAGACAGGGTCACCTTC
NA 18 TRBJ1-5 NA TRBV2 CASSEGASGFYSNQPQHF TGTGCCAGCAGTGAAGGGGCATCCGGATTCTATAGCAATCAGCCCCAGCATTTT
NA 14 TRBJ1-1 NA TRBV27 CASKGQGLYTEAFF TGTGCCAGCAAAGGCCAGGGGTTATACACTGAAGCTTTCTTT
few 11 TRBJ2-7 NA TRBV4-2 CASKAPYEQYF TGTGCCAGCAAAGCCCCCTACGAGCAGTACTTC
NA 17 TRBJ2-1 TRBD2 TRBV28 CASSLSLAESSYNEQFF TGTGCCAGCAGTTTAAGTCTAGCGGAAAGCTCCTACAATGAGCAGTTCTTC
NA 15 TRBJ2-5 TRBD1 TRBV27 CASSLSTGESETQYF TGTGCCAGCAGTTTATCGACAGGGGAATCAGAGACCCAGTACTTC
NA 11 TRBJ1-1 NA TRBV6-6 CASSGSLEAFF TGTGCCAGCAGCGGGAGCCTTGAGGCTTTCTTT
NA 15 TRBJ1-2 NA TRBV18 CASSPPEKGVGGYTF TGTGCCAGCTCACCACCGGAGAAGGGAGTCGGCGGCTACACCTTC
NA 13 TRBJ1-2 NA TRBV27 CASSFRQGIGYTF TGTGCCAGCAGTTTCCGGCAGGGAATCGGCTACACCTTC
NA 15 TRBJ2-5 TRBD2 TRBV6-5 CASRGLAGGGETQYF TGTGCCAGCAGGGGACTAGCGGGAGGGGGGGAGACCCAGTACTTC
few 13 TRBJ2-7 TRBD2 TRBV28 CASSIAGVYEQYF TGTGCCAGCAGCATAGCGGGAGTCTACGAGCAGTACTTC
NA 15 TRBJ1-2 NA TRBV2 CASTLNRIKNYGYTF TGTGCCAGCACCCTGAACAGGATTAAGAACTATGGCTACACCTTC